Each of the 10 T cell receptor beta chains below was sequenced from the same sample in a study of shared clonotypes between healthy human individuals. Measured with immunoSEQ multiplex PCR; TCRdb has only the in-frame clones, and not every one. This repertoire shows 850,000 to 1,200,000 clones, about 77% found once; its top ten account for over 1.3%. The sequencing sample was made of memory CD4+ T cells sorted from blood. The subset denotes: CD45RA-negative fraction. All receptors come from a man aged 18 to 30 in good health.

The V gene is TRBV4-1, the J gene TRBJ2-5; TRBD1 aligns across 7 bases. The J call may be incorrect, as the DNA end agrees better with TRBJ2-7. The CDR3 loop spans 13 amino acids. CDR1 and CDR2 from the germline V gene are MGHRA and YSYEKL. CDR3 sequence: CASSTGTGYEQYF. CDR3 nucleotides: TGCGCCAGTTCGACAGGGACGGGCTACGAGCAGTACTTC.

The chain joins TRBV4-1 to TRBJ1-5; D remains unclear. CDR3 length equals 14 residues. Per the germline V gene, CDR1 is MGHRA and CDR2 is YSYEKL. Trimming pared 3 bases from V and 4 bases from J, leaving 10 bases between. The CDR3 sequence is CASSQEGWNQPQHF. As DNA, the CDR3 is TGCGCCAGCAGCCAGGAGGGTTGGAATCAGCCCCAGCATTTT.

The chain carries TRBV5-1 and TRBJ1-3; D perhaps matches TRBD1 (5 bases). The CDR3 runs 13 residues. CDR1 SGHRS and CDR2 YFSETQ come from the germline V gene. The V end lost 5 bases, the J end lost 4 bases, and 10 bases lay between the germline ends. This chain's CDR3 is CASSSGLGNTIYF. The CDR3 DNA reads TGCGCCAGCAGTTCAGGGCTCGGAAACACCATATATTTT.

Of note for this clone: One end of the junction is discordant with germline, which a read error may explain. This sample also contains other DNA sequences that code for the same CDR3. The chain couples TRBV5-8 to TRBJ1-1; maybe TRBD1 (5 bases). The length of the CDR3 is 14 residues. Germline V gives CDR1 SGHTS, CDR2 YDEGEE. The CDR3 is CASSLNGGGTEAFF. In DNA, the CDR3 is TGTGCCAGCAGCTTGAATGGGGGAGGCACTGAGGCTTTCTTT.

The chain employs TRBV29-1 and TRBJ1-1; D gene ambiguous. There are 12 residues in the CDR3. Germline CDR1 is SQVTM and CDR2 is ANQGSEA. With 4 bases removed from V and 3 bases from J, the gap between germline ends came to 9 bases. CDR3 coding DNA: TGCAGCGTTGCGGTTAGTGACACTGAAGCTTTCTTT. Amino acids: CSVAVSDTEAFF. Filled out from reference TRBV29-1 and TRBJ1-1, the complete variable domain reads SAVISQKPSRDICQRGTSLTIQCQVDSQVTMMFWYRQQPGQSLTLIATANQGSEATYESGFVIDKFPISRPNLTFSTLTVSNMSPEDSSIYLCSVAVSDTEAFFGQGTRLTVV.

This clone was counted a few times. The chain carries TRBV30 and TRBJ2-3, with 7 bases lining up with TRBD1. The V and J ends lost 5 bases and 1 base, in that order; junction bases with no gene match: 9. CDR1 and CDR2 from the germline V gene are GTSNPN and SVGIG (reference sequence). CDR3 length: 15 amino acids. CDR3: CAWGRQGLGTDTQYF. CDR3 bases: TGTGCCTGGGGAAGACAGGGCCTCGGCACAGATACGCAGTATTTT.

This chain links TRBV4-1 with TRBJ2-3; 10 nucleotides line up with TRBD2. The ends lost 4 bases at V and 2 bases at J; junction bases unmatched: 6. Germline V gene data show CDR1 as MGHRA and CDR2 as YSYEKL. This CDR3 comprises 16 residues. CDR3 DNA sequence: TGCGCCAGCAGCCTGCGTAGCGGGGGGTTCACAGATACGCAGTATTTT. This sequence encodes CASSLRSGGFTDTQYF.

The rearrangement joins TRBV25-1 to TRBJ2-1; tentatively, D is TRBD1 (6 bases). Germline V CDR1 and CDR2: MGHDK, SYGVNS. The CDR3 is 13 residues long. CDR3 loop: CATSGVSYNEQFF. The CDR3 region has the DNA TGTGCAACCTCAGGGGTCTCCTACAATGAGCAGTTCTTC.

This clone occurred a few times. The V and J genes are TRBV28 and TRBJ2-5, with TRBD1 matching over 10 bases. Germline values: CDR1 MDHEN, CDR2 SYDVKM. The CDR3 has 15 residues. Trimming at V came to 6 bases and at J to 4 bases, leaving 8 bases not matched to a gene. The CDR3 loop is CASRGDRGFGETQYF. The CDR3 DNA is TGTGCCAGCAGGGGGGACAGGGGATTTGGAGAGACCCAGTACTTC.

V and J are TRBV7-9 and TRBJ1-1, with a tentative D call TRBD1 (6 bases). The germline V gene encodes CDR1 SEHNR and CDR2 FQNEAQ (reference sequence). CDR3 length: 16 residues. Trimming removed 8 bases at V and 3 bases at J, with 22 bases between. Here the CDR3 DNA reads TGTGCCAGCGGGGGAAGCGGGGGCAGGGGCTACACTGAAGCTTTCTTT. This encodes CASGGSGGRGYTEAFF.